The 18 T cell receptor beta chains below come from one sample, sequenced in a study of CD8 T cells in Susac syndrome. About 0.5 to 1 ug RNA was reverse transcribed with random hexamers. One entry per CDR3 protein results from TCRdb running MiXCR on the immunoSEQ multiplex PCR reads. The sample contains roughly 190,000 distinct CDR3 sequences, about 91% of which appear only once. The sequenced material came from CD4+ T cells from PBMCs. These receptors originate from a human donor with Susac syndrome.

The genes are TRBV3-1 and TRBJ1-2; maybe TRBD1 (5 bases). V lost 1 base and J 8 bases, leaving 14 bases between the germline ends. The CDR3 is 14 amino acids. The germline CDR1 and CDR2 sequences are LGHDT and YNNKEL (reference sequence). The CDR3 bases are TGTGCCAGCAGCCAAGGGCAGGGTGGCGGCGGCTACACCTTC. It codes for CASSQGQGGGGYTF. Together with reference TRBV3-1 and TRBJ1-2, the CDR3 gives the full variable domain: DTAVSQTPKYLVTQMGNDKSIKCEQNLGHDTMYWYKQDSKKFLKIMFSYNNKELIINETVPNRFSPKSPDKAHLNLHINSLELGDSAVYFCASSQGQGGGGYTFGSGTRLTVV.

The V and J genes are TRBV7-3 and TRBJ2-1, with 10 bases identical to TRBD2. CDR3 size: 18 residues. Germline trimming cut 7 bases from V and 4 bases from J; bases unmatched to any gene: 16. Germline V gene data show CDR1 as SGHTA and CDR2 as FQGTGA. DNA of the CDR3: TGTGCCAGCACCGTCCCCTTTTTAGCGGGAGGAGGGTACAATGAGCAGTTCTTC. Translation: CASTVPFLAGGGYNEQFF.

CDR3 coding DNA: TGTGCCAGCAGTTTTCGGTTCGTAGGGGATGATGGCTACACCTTC. It codes for CASSFRFVGDDGYTF. The V call is TRBV27, the J call TRBJ1-2; weak D call: TRBD1 (5 bases). Germline-derived CDR1 and CDR2 are MNHEY and SMNVEV (reference sequence). Trimming pared 3 bases from V and 6 bases from J, leaving 17 bases between. This CDR3 is built from 15 residues.

V usage is TRBV9 and J usage is TRBJ2-3; D ambiguous. The V end lost 4 bases, the J end lost 7 bases, and 10 bases lay between the germline ends. Germline V gives CDR1 SGDLS, CDR2 YYNGEE. The CDR3 has 12 residues. CDR3 sequence reads: CASSSERNTQYF. CDR3 nucleotides: TGTGCCAGCAGCTCAGAAAGAAATACGCAGTATTTT.

The chain links TRBV10-3 to TRBJ2-1; D uncertain. Germline-derived CDR1 and CDR2 are ENHRY and SYGVKD. CDR3 length equals 13 residues. With 6 bases removed from V and 7 bases from J, the gap between germline ends came to 13 bases. The CDR3 sequence is CAISRVPGNEQFF. In DNA, the CDR3 is TGTGCCATCAGCCGGGTCCCGGGTAATGAGCAGTTCTTC.

This clonotype was seen only once. V is TRBV3-1 and J is TRBJ2-1, with D hard to call. Germline-derived CDR1 and CDR2 are LGHDT and YNNKEL (reference sequence). The CDR3 spans 15 residues. The V and J ends lost 7 bases and 3 bases respectively, with 16 bases between them. The CDR3 coding sequence is TGTGCCAGCACGCAAGAAGAGGCAGGCTACAATGAGCAGTTCTTC. It encodes CASTQEEAGYNEQFF.

This sequence joins TRBV4-2 and TRBJ2-7; TRBD1 aligns across 7 bases. Trimming cost V 0 bases and J 2 bases; bases outside gene matches: 10. The CDR3 consists of 17 residues. CDR1 is LGHNA and CDR2 is YNFKEQ in the germline V gene. This CDR3 reads CASSQDRDGQVAYEQYF. The CDR3 region has the DNA TGTGCCAGCAGCCAAGACCGGGACGGACAGGTGGCCTACGAGCAGTACTTC.

V gene TRBV7-9 combines with J gene TRBJ1-2; 12 bases map to TRBD1. Per the germline V gene, CDR1 is SEHNR and CDR2 is FQNEAQ (reference sequence). This CDR3 region has 17 residues. Trimming took 0 bases from V and 2 from J; bases not matched to a gene: 4. CDR3 in amino acids: CASSLAGDRGLNYGYTF. The CDR3, as DNA: TGTGCCAGCAGCTTAGCCGGGGACAGGGGGCTCAACTATGGCTACACCTTC.

J is TRBJ1-1 and V is TRBV16; 8 bases match TRBD1. Germline CDR1 is KGHSY and CDR2 is FQNENV. This CDR3 comprises 13 residues. Trimming removed 5 bases from V and 5 bases from J; junction bases left unmatched: 4. The CDR3 bases are TGTGCCAGCAGCGATGACAGGGGAACTGAAGCTTTCTTT. Protein sequence: CASSDDRGTEAFF.

The CDR3 bases are TGTGCCACCAGCCCGGAGGCGGGAGGTTACGAGCAGTACTTC. Protein: CATSPEAGGYEQYF. The chain links TRBV15 to TRBJ2-7, with 8 bases fitting TRBD2. The trim removed 5 bases at V and 4 bases at J, leaving 7 bases unmatched. Germline values: CDR1 LNHNV, CDR2 YYDKDF (reference sequence). This CDR3 contains 14 residues.

The V call is TRBV7-9, the J call TRBJ1-3; D not resolved. CDR1 and CDR2 (germline): SEHNR, FQNEAQ (reference sequence). Trimming left V 8 bases short and J 0 bases short, with 8 bases between. This CDR3 contains 13 residues. The CDR3 region has the DNA TGTGCCAGCGGTGGCAGCTCTGGAAACACCATATATTTT. It yields the protein CASGGSSGNTIYF.

In regard to this clonotype: One junction end does not reproduce the germline sequence, and a read error may be involved. The rearrangement uses TRBV11-2 and TRBJ1-2; D call uncertain. The CDR3 has 16 amino acids. Germline CDR1 reads SGHAT; CDR2 reads FQNNGV. The CDR3, as DNA: TGTGCCAGCAGTTTAGGGTTGGCACCTCTTAACTATGGCTACACCTTC. It encodes CASSLGLAPLNYGYTF.

This clonotype was observed once. V gene TRBV12-3 or TRBV12-4 combines with J gene TRBJ1-2; D possibly corresponds to TRBD1 (6 bases). This CDR3 is 15 amino acids long. V lost 5 bases to trimming and J lost 1 base, with 14 bases between them. CDR3 amino acids: CASSGIGGGNYGYTF. CDR3 DNA sequence: TGTGCCAGCAGTGGCATAGGGGGGGGTAACTATGGCTACACCTTC.

The chain couples TRBV20-1 to TRBJ2-1; no clear D gene. Trimming removed 2 bases at V and 0 bases at J, with 2 bases between. In germline, CDR1 is DFQATT, CDR2 SNEGSKA (reference sequence). The CDR3 contains 12 residues. CDR3 in amino acids: CSARRSYNEQFF. The CDR3 DNA reads as TGCAGTGCTAGACGCTCCTACAATGAGCAGTTCTTC.

This clonotype has just one count. This chain uses TRBV30 with TRBJ1-1, with D maybe TRBD1 (5 bases). The ends were cut back, 0 bases at V and 4 bases at J, with 9 bases in the middle. From germline, CDR1 is GTSNPN and CDR2 SVGIG (reference sequence). This CDR3 spans 13 amino acids. CDR3 sequence (DNA): TGTGCCTGGAGTGTACGGGGGAGCACTGAAGCTTTCTTT. Encoded protein: CAWSVRGSTEAFF. Complete variable domain (other parts from reference TRBV30 and TRBJ1-1): SQTIHQWPATLVQPVGSPLSLECTVEGTSNPNLYWYRQAAGRGLQLLFYSVGIGQISSEVPQNLSASRPQDRQFILSSKKLLLSDSGFYLCAWSVRGSTEAFFGQGTRLTVV.

The rearrangement links TRBV2 to TRBJ1-1; TRBD1 agrees at 7 bases. CDR1 SNHLY and CDR2 FYNNEI come from the germline V gene. The CDR3 length is 15 residues. The ends lost 2 bases at V and 2 bases at J; junction bases unmatched: 5. CDR3 protein: CASSEQGVINTEAFF. The CDR3 DNA reads as TGTGCCAGCAGTGAACAGGGGGTCATTAACACTGAAGCTTTCTTT. The full variable domain, with the rest looked up from reference TRBV2 and TRBJ1-1, is EPEVTQTPSHQVTQMGQEVILRCVPISNHLYFYWYRQILGQKVEFLVSFYNNEISEKSEIFDDQFSVERPDGSNFTLKIRSTKLEDSAMYFCASSEQGVINTEAFFGQGTRLTVV.

The chain couples TRBV9 to TRBJ1-1; tentative D call: TRBD1 (5 bases). Germline V lookup: CDR1 SGDLS, CDR2 YYNGEE. Trimming cost V 2 bases and J 6 bases, with 14 bases left between them. The CDR3 is 14 amino acids. This CDR3 is CASSVTSAGAEAFF. The CDR3 DNA reads TGTGCCAGCAGCGTCACTTCTGCGGGGGCTGAAGCTTTCTTT. Looking up the rest from reference TRBV9 and TRBJ1-1 gives the full variable domain: DSGVTQTPKHLITATGQRVTLRCSPRSGDLSVYWYQQSLDQGLQFLIQYYNGEERAKGNILERFSAQQFPDLHSELNLSSLELGDSALYFCASSVTSAGAEAFFGQGTRLTVV.

The V gene is TRBV19, the J gene TRBJ1-5; 7 bases match TRBD1. The V segment lost 7 bases and the J segment 6 bases; nucleotides outside the gene matches: 9. Germline CDR1 reads LNHDA; CDR2 reads SQIVND (reference sequence). CDR3 length equals 14 residues. The CDR3 protein is CASTSQGIIQPQHF. CDR3 nucleotide sequence: TGTGCCAGTACCTCACAGGGGATAATTCAGCCCCAGCATTTT.